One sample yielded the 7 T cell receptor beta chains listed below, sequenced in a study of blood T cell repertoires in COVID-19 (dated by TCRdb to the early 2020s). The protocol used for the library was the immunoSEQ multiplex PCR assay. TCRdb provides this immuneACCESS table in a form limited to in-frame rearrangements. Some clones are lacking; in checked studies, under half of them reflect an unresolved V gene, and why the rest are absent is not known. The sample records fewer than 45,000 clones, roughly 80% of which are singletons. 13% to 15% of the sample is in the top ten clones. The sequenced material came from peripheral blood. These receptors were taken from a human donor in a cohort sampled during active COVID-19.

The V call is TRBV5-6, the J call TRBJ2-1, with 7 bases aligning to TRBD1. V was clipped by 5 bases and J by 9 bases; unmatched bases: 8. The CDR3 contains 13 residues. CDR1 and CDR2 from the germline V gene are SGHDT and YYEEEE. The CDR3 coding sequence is TGTGCCAGCAGTTATGACAGGGCTTTTGAGCAGTTCTTC. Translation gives CASSYDRAFEQFF.

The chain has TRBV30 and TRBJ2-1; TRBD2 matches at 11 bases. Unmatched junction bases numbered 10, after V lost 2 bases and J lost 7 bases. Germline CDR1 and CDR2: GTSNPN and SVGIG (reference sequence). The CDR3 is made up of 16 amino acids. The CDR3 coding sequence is TGTGCCTGGAGTTCCCTGCTAGCGGGGGGCCGGAATGAGCAGTTCTTC. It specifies CAWSSLLAGGRNEQFF.

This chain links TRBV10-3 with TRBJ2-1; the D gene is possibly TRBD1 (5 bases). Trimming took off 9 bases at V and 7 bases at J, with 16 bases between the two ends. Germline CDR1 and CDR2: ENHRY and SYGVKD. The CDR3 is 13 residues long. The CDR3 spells CAIRREGRNEQFF. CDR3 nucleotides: TGTGCCATACGCAGGGAAGGTAGGAATGAGCAGTTCTTC.

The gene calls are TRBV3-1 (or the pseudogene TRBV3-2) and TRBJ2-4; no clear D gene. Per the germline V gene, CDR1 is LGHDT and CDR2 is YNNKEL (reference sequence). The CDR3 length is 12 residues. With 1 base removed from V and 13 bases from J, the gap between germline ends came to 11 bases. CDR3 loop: CASSQAGFRQYF. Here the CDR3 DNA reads TGTGCCAGCAGCCAAGCCGGGTTTAGGCAGTACTTC.

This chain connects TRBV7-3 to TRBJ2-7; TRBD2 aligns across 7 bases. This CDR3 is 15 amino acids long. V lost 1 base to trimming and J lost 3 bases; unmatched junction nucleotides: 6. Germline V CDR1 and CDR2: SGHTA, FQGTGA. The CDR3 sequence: CASSLMGRVYYEQYF. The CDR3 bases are TGTGCCAGCAGCTTAATGGGGAGGGTATACTACGAGCAGTACTTC.

This CDR3 reads CGMYGKVGGQPQHF. DNA for the CDR3: TGTGGAATGTATGGCAAAGTCGGGGGTCAGCCCCAGCATTTT. V usage is TRBV15 and J usage is TRBJ1-5, with D possibly being TRBD1 (5 bases). Germline assignment: CDR1 LNHNV and CDR2 YYDKDF (reference sequence). The CDR3 is made up of 14 amino acids.

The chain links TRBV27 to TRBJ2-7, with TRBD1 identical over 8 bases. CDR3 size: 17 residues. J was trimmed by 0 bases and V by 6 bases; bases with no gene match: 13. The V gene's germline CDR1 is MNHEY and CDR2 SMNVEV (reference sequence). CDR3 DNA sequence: TGTGCCAGCAGACTAAAACGTCCAGGACAGGGCTCCTACGAGCAGTACTTC. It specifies CASRLKRPGQGSYEQYF.